Each of the 5 T cell receptor beta chains below was sequenced from the same sample in a study of OX40 agonist ivuxolimab in advanced cancers. Clones were read by immunoSEQ multiplex PCR, and TCRdb kept only the in-frame ones, dropping some. The sample holds 100,000 or so clones; approximately 90% are singletons and the top ten take 0.31%. This specimen consisted of CD4+ or CD8+ T cells sorted from blood, obtained in a trial of the OX40 agonist ivuxolimab. These TCRs come from an adult with an advanced solid tumor such as melanoma, head and neck, liver or kidney cancer.

This chain uses TRBV4-2 with TRBJ2-7, with D uncertain. Germline-derived CDR1 and CDR2 are LGHNA and YNFKEQ. This CDR3 spans 14 amino acids. Trimming removed 0 bases from V and 7 bases from J, with 13 bases in between. Written as DNA, the CDR3 is TGTGCCAGCAGCCAAGATTTGACTTTACCAGAGCAGTACTTC. Encoded protein: CASSQDLTLPEQYF.

V usage is TRBV4-3 and J usage is TRBJ2-3; TRBD2 matches at 9 bases. The CDR3 consists of 16 residues. V lost 0 bases, J lost 4 bases, and 5 bases stayed unmatched. Germline CDR1 LGHNA, CDR2 YSLEER. The CDR3 DNA sequence: TGCGCCAGCAGCCAAGATCGTCTAGCGGGATCAGATACGCAGTATTTT. Its translation: CASSQDRLAGSDTQYF.

A single count supports this clone. This chain uses TRBV13 with TRBJ2-7, with 13 nucleotides matching TRBD2. Germline loops: CDR1 PRHDT, CDR2 FYEKMQ (reference sequence). This CDR3 region has 17 residues. V gave up 0 bases and J gave up 3 bases; unmatched junction bases: 5. CDR3 amino acids: CASSLGLAGGPFYEQYF. The CDR3 nucleotides read TGTGCCAGCAGCTTAGGACTAGCGGGAGGGCCCTTCTACGAGCAGTACTTC.

J is TRBJ2-5 and V is TRBV5-4, with D possibly being TRBD1 (6 bases). The germline V and J ends were trimmed by 4 bases and 2 bases, with 12 bases remaining between them. The length of the CDR3 is 14 residues. Germline values: CDR1 SGHNT, CDR2 YYREEE (reference sequence). As DNA, the CDR3 is TGTGCCAGCAGCCCTCAGGGGCGTCAAGAGACCCAGTACTTC. Residues: CASSPQGRQETQYF.

This CDR3 reads CASTEPRGAKNIQYF. CDR3 bases: TGCGCCAGCACCGAGCCCAGGGGGGCCAAAAACATTCAGTACTTC. The chain links TRBV10-2 to TRBJ2-4; 7 bases align to TRBD1. CDR3 length: 15 residues. Germline CDR1 reads WSHSY; CDR2 reads SAAADI. V shed 7 bases and J 1 base; nucleotides not matched to a gene: 7.